These 8 T cell receptor beta chains share one sample of origin, sequenced in a study of OX40 agonist ivuxolimab in advanced cancers. Repertoires were generated with immunoSEQ multiplex PCR, while TCRdb's copy carries only in-frame clones and drops some. The sample lists around 100,000 clones; approximately 90% were seen once. Material: CD4+ or CD8+ T cells sorted from blood, obtained in a trial of the OX40 agonist ivuxolimab. These receptors all stem from an adult with an advanced solid tumor such as melanoma, head and neck, liver or kidney cancer.

This sequence joins TRBV6-5 and TRBJ2-7; a weak D match, TRBD1 (6 bases). CDR1 is MNHEY, CDR2 SVGAGI, per germline. The V end was cut by 6 bases, the J end by 3 bases, with 12 bases between. The CDR3 runs 13 residues. CDR3 amino acids: CASRGGGGYEQYF. DNA for the CDR3: TGTGCCAGCAGAGGGGGTGGAGGCTACGAGCAGTACTTC.

The chain is built from TRBV6-5 and TRBJ2-5; a possible D gene is TRBD2 (6 bases). The assigned J gene may be wrong: the sequence end matches TRBJ2-7 better. CDR1 and CDR2 (germline): MNHEY, SVGAGI. This CDR3 contains 15 residues. CDR3 region: CASSPGTSSVYEQYF. In DNA form, the CDR3 reads TGTGCCAGCAGTCCCGGAACTAGCTCTGTTTACGAGCAGTACTTC.

This chain uses TRBV6-6 with TRBJ2-5, with 10 bases fitting TRBD2. This CDR3 is built from 16 residues. Germline V gene sequence: CDR1 MNHNY, CDR2 SVGAGI (reference sequence). The J segment lost 4 bases and the V segment lost 4 bases, leaving 9 bases of the junction unmatched. CDR3 nucleotides: TGTGCCAGCAGTTCACAGCGGGGGGGGAGAAGAGAGACCCAGTACTTC. Translated, it gives CASSSQRGGRRETQYF.

This chain uses TRBV7-9 with TRBJ2-2; D is unclear. Germline V gene lookup returns CDR1 SEHNR and CDR2 FQNEAQ (reference sequence). Trimming shortened V by 2 bases and J by 0 bases, and 4 bases separated the two germline ends. The CDR3 runs 14 residues. CDR3 loop: CASSLLANTGELFF. The CDR3 DNA reads as TGTGCCAGCAGCTTATTAGCGAACACCGGGGAGCTGTTTTTT.

The chain couples TRBV9 to TRBJ2-5; no clear D gene. CDR3 length: 13 residues. Germline V gene lookup returns CDR1 SGDLS and CDR2 YYNGEE. Deletions cut 0 bases from V and 5 bases from J, with 8 bases between. Here the CDR3 reads CASSVGERETQYF. CDR3 nucleotide sequence: TGTGCCAGCAGCGTAGGAGAAAGGGAGACCCAGTACTTC.

The chain joins TRBV13 to TRBJ1-6, with D possibly being TRBD1 (5 bases). This CDR3 region has 15 residues. Germline CDR1 reads PRHDT; CDR2 reads FYEKMQ (reference sequence). Trimming cost V 5 bases and J 13 bases, with 21 bases left between them. As DNA, the CDR3 is TGTGCCAGCAGCGCAAGGGGCAAAGGGCAGACGCCCCTCCACTTT. As protein: CASSARGKGQTPLHF.

The chain carries TRBV20-1 and TRBJ2-4; no firm D call. Germline CDR1 reads DFQATT; CDR2 reads SNEGSKA (reference sequence). The CDR3 runs 10 residues. The ends were cut back, 6 bases at V and 6 bases at J, with 6 bases in the middle. CDR3: CSASRNIQYF. The DNA for the CDR3 is TGCAGTGCCAGCCGAAACATTCAGTACTTC.

The chain couples TRBV5-6 to TRBJ2-3; TRBD2 aligns across 7 bases. The germline V gene has CDR1 SGHDT and CDR2 YYEEEE. V was pared by 4 bases and J by 7 bases, with 6 bases of the junction left unmatched. The CDR3 covers 13 residues. This CDR3 is CASSPRGVYTQYF. Here the CDR3 DNA reads TGTGCCAGCAGCCCCCGGGGGGTATATACGCAGTATTTT.